The clone carrying this TCR beta chain was detected a few times. Its antigen is not identified. This sample is part of a study of beta chain features in type 1 diabetes. As for the study in general: Across the samples, roughly 98 million sorted cells were examined in total.

The whole isolated RNA underwent reverse transcription, so sequencing captured expressed TCRB transcripts. TCRdb keeps only in-frame clones here, not all; method: immunoSEQ multiplex PCR. The sample includes some 350,000 clones, 9.6% seen only once; the top ten take less than 0.65%. General study findings and limits: PCR could preferentially amplify shorter templates, alike in patients and controls. A pattern of fewer insertions and more deletions at VDJ junctions was seen in type 1 diabetes patients. People with Type 1 diabetes carried modestly yet significantly shorter TCRB CDR3s in all four CD4+ subsets.

Sorted CD4+ subsets: naive, central memory, regulatory, stem cell-like memory (CD45RO/CCR7/CD25/CD127/CD95/CD27 panel). The receptor comes from a man aged 25 to 45 with type 1 diabetes. The sequencing sample was made of central memory CD4+ T cells from blood.

Here the CDR3 DNA reads TGTGCCTGGAGTGGAGACGTAACGGTGAGCAATCAGCCCCAGCATTTT. Amino acids: CAWSGDVTVSNQPQHF. The V call is TRBV30, the J call TRBJ1-5, with D unclear. This CDR3 has 16 amino acids. Per germline, CDR1 GTSNPN and CDR2 SVGIG (reference sequence). With 1 base removed from V and 1 base from J, the gap between germline ends came to 14 bases.